These 29 T cell receptor beta chains were all obtained from the same sample, sequenced in a study of blood T cell repertoires in COVID-19. The repertoire was sequenced with immunoSEQ multiplex PCR; TCRdb's copy has only in-frame clones and lacks some. The repertoire holds about 300,000 clones, with roughly 88% as singletons. The sample consisted of peripheral blood. These receptors were collected from a woman in her 30s with COVID-19, enrolled during active disease.

The chain is built from TRBV4-1 and TRBJ2-1; 7 bases are shared with TRBD1. Trimming removed 1 base from V and 9 bases from J; junction bases left unmatched: 12. This CDR3 region has 16 residues. The germline CDR1 and CDR2 sequences are MGHRA and YSYEKL. The CDR3 DNA follows: TGCGCCAGCAGCCAAGCCGTGGGGGACAGTACGGCTGAGCAGTTCTTC. Translation: CASSQAVGDSTAEQFF.

The V and J genes are TRBV29-1 and TRBJ2-3; possible D gene TRBD1, 5 bases. Germline CDR1 SQVTM, CDR2 ANQGSEA. This CDR3 spans 13 amino acids. Trimming left V 7 bases short and J 2 bases short, with 13 bases between. CDR3 residues: CSGQRQTTDTQYF. In DNA, the CDR3 is TGCAGCGGCCAACGACAGACCACAGATACGCAGTATTTT.

This clone was counted between two and nine times. The rearrangement uses TRBV30 and TRBJ2-4; TRBD2 might be the D (6 bases). Deletions cut 3 bases from V and 0 bases from J, with 12 bases between. The germline CDR1 and CDR2 sequences are GTSNPN and SVGIG (reference sequence). The CDR3 is made up of 15 amino acids. The CDR3 bases are TGTGCCTGGAGGGGAGGACGGTTAGCCAAAAACATTCAGTACTTC. The encoded protein is CAWRGGRLAKNIQYF.

This sequence joins TRBV18 and TRBJ1-4, with D uncertain. This CDR3 region has 12 residues. V lost 6 bases, J lost 12 bases, and 14 bases lay in between. CDR1 is KGHSH and CDR2 is LQKENI in the germline V gene. The CDR3 DNA reads TGTGCCAGCTCCCCTTATTCGCGGGAACTGTTTTTT. This sequence encodes CASSPYSRELFF.

The chain has TRBV11-2 and TRBJ1-6, with TRBD1 matching 10 bases. The CDR3 is 14 amino acids. V shed 4 bases, J shed 10 bases, and the junction held 4 bases outside the gene matches. The germline CDR1 and CDR2 sequences are SGHAT and FQNNGV. CDR3 residues: CASSSGQGGSPLHF. The DNA of the CDR3 is TGTGCCAGCAGCTCTGGACAGGGGGGATCACCCCTCCACTTT.

The gene calls are TRBV11-2 and TRBJ2-3; TRBD2 agrees at 8 bases. With 1 base clipped from V and 1 base from J, the junction kept 4 bases outside the gene matches. CDR1 is SGHAT and CDR2 is FQNNGV in the germline V gene. The CDR3 has 16 amino acids. The CDR3 DNA reads TGTGCCAGCAGCTTAGTCGAGACTAGCGGCACAGATACGCAGTATTTT. As protein: CASSLVETSGTDTQYF.

The V and J genes are TRBV6-5 and TRBJ2-2; possibly TRBD1 for D (6 bases). The V gene's germline CDR1 is MNHEY and CDR2 SVGAGI. Trimming took 6 bases from V and 2 from J, leaving 10 bases between them. The CDR3 consists of 14 residues. Here the CDR3 reads CASRPGHNTGELFF. In nucleotides, the CDR3 is TGTGCCAGCAGACCGGGACATAACACCGGGGAGCTGTTTTTT.

The chain recombines TRBV29-1 with TRBJ1-1; maybe TRBD1 (6 bases). Looked up from germline, CDR1 is SQVTM and CDR2 is ANQGSEA. The CDR3 length is 13 residues. Trimming stripped 3 bases from V and 4 bases from J, with 12 bases between. Written as DNA, the CDR3 is TGCAGCGTTGAGGGGGCAGAGACCACTGAAGCTTTCTTT. Encoded protein: CSVEGAETTEAFF.

The gene calls are TRBV4-3 and TRBJ1-5; TRBD1 might be the D (5 bases). Germline loops: CDR1 LGHNA, CDR2 YSLEER. The CDR3 runs 16 residues. Trimming pared 3 bases from V and 0 bases from J, leaving 12 bases between. CDR3 sequence: CASSQGLQISNQPQHF. The CDR3 DNA is TGCGCCAGCAGCCAGGGGCTCCAGATTAGCAATCAGCCCCAGCATTTT.

The chain links TRBV15 to TRBJ1-2; no reliable D call. The germline CDR1 and CDR2 sequences are LNHNV and YYDKDF (reference sequence). With 0 bases removed from V and 8 bases from J, the gap between germline ends came to 13 bases. The CDR3 length is 14 residues. The CDR3 nucleotides are TGTGCCACCAGCAGAGATCCCGGGTGGAAAGGCTACACCTTC. Translating gives CATSRDPGWKGYTF.

The V and J genes are TRBV6-5 and TRBJ2-1; D is possibly TRBD1 (6 bases). Germline assignment: CDR1 MNHEY and CDR2 SVGAGI. Trimming cost V 11 bases and J 0 bases, with 14 bases left between them. The CDR3 is 14 amino acids. CDR3 DNA sequence: TGTGCCGCAAGGGGGTCTAGCTCCTACAATGAGCAGTTCTTC. It specifies CAARGSSSYNEQFF.

The V gene is TRBV7-9, the J gene TRBJ2-4; D may be TRBD2 (6 bases). V was pared by 0 bases and J by 6 bases, with 12 bases between. This CDR3 is built from 15 residues. The germline gives CDR1 SEHNR, CDR2 FQNEAQ (reference sequence). In DNA, the CDR3 is TGTGCCAGCAGCTTAGCAGGGGACTTTGGAAACATTCAGTACTTC. The encoded protein is CASSLAGDFGNIQYF.

CDR3 in DNA: TGTGCCAGCAGCGTTAGACTCAGGGGTGGCTACACCTTC. It translates to CASSVRLRGGYTF. The chain combines TRBV28 with TRBJ1-2; D is possibly TRBD1 (6 bases). Trimming stripped 6 bases from V and 7 bases from J, with 15 bases between. Germline V gene lookup returns CDR1 MDHEN and CDR2 SYDVKM. The CDR3 is 13 residues long.

V is TRBV2 and J is TRBJ1-2; D unclear. The CDR3 has 12 amino acids. CDR1 is SNHLY, CDR2 FYNNEI, per germline. V was trimmed by 4 bases and J by 7 bases, leaving 10 bases between them. The CDR3 bases are TGTGCCAGCAGTGTTTCAACTACTGGCTACACCTTC. Protein: CASSVSTTGYTF. Looking up the rest from reference TRBV2 and TRBJ1-2 gives the full variable domain: EPEVTQTPSHQVTQMGQEVILRCVPISNHLYFYWYRQILGQKVEFLVSFYNNEISEKSEIFDDQFSVERPDGSNFTLKIRSTKLEDSAMYFCASSVSTTGYTFGSGTRLTVV.

This chain uses TRBV4-1 with TRBJ1-2; 7 nucleotides line up with TRBD1. The CDR3 has 13 residues. CDR1 and CDR2 (germline): MGHRA, YSYEKL. Trimming cost V 3 bases and J 6 bases; bases outside gene matches: 4. The CDR3 bases are TGCGCCAGCAGCCATGGAACAGGGGATGGCTACACCTTC. Its protein is CASSHGTGDGYTF.

The rearrangement uses TRBV5-1 and TRBJ2-1, with 7 bases identical to TRBD1. V trimming: 0 bases; J trimming: 8 bases; junction bases outside the gene matches: 8. CDR3 length: 15 residues. The germline V gene encodes CDR1 SGHRS and CDR2 YFSETQ. The CDR3 here is CASSLEAGGLDEQFF. The CDR3 DNA is TGCGCCAGCAGCTTGGAGGCAGGGGGTTTGGATGAGCAGTTCTTC.

The chain is built from TRBV12-3 or TRBV12-4 and TRBJ1-4, with D possibly TRBD1 on 5 matching bases. The CDR3 is made up of 13 amino acids. Trimming took 6 bases from V and 8 from J, leaving 13 bases between them. The CDR3 coding sequence is TGTGCCAGCAGCACTCAGGGTCGGGAAAAACTGTTTTTT. Translated, it gives CASSTQGREKLFF.

This clone was seen more than once but under ten times. The genes are TRBV14 and TRBJ2-7, with D maybe TRBD1 (6 bases). Trimming stripped 3 bases from V and 4 bases from J, with 28 bases between. The CDR3 spans 19 residues. Germline V gene data show CDR1 as SGHDN and CDR2 as FVKESK. The CDR3 bases are TGTGCCAGCAGCCATGGGGTTTGGTGGGACGGGACACTTGGATACGAGCAGTACTTC. Protein product: CASSHGVWWDGTLGYEQYF.

V usage is TRBV7-2 and J usage is TRBJ2-5; 8 bases are a match to TRBD2. V lost 5 bases, J lost 6 bases, and 14 bases stayed unmatched. The CDR3 runs 16 residues. Germline CDR1 and CDR2: SGHTA and FQGNSA. The CDR3 DNA reads TGTGCCAGCAGCCCCCGGGGGGGGGACTCCTACCAGACCCAGTACTTC. As protein: CASSPRGGDSYQTQYF.

The chain uses TRBV6-6 and TRBJ2-6; no reliable D call. Trimming took off 5 bases at V and 0 bases at J, with 8 bases between the two ends. The germline V gene encodes CDR1 MNHNY and CDR2 SVGAGI (reference sequence). The length of the CDR3 is 15 residues. The CDR3 nucleotides read TGTGCCAGCAGTCAACAGATCTCTGGGGCCAACGTCCTGACTTTC. Amino acids: CASSQQISGANVLTF.

J is TRBJ2-7 and V is TRBV4-1; 8 bases agree with TRBD1. Germline CDR1 and CDR2: MGHRA and YSYEKL. CDR3 length: 15 amino acids. V trimming: 0 bases; J trimming: 4 bases; junction bases outside the gene matches: 5. The CDR3 region has the DNA TGCGCCAGCAGCCAAGATTTACAGGGGGATTACGAGCAGTACTTC. Translating gives CASSQDLQGDYEQYF.

This sequence joins TRBV29-1 and TRBJ1-2, with a tentative D call TRBD1 (5 bases). The CDR3 has 11 amino acids. Trimming cost V 4 bases and J 6 bases, with 9 bases left between them. Germline V CDR1 and CDR2: SQVTM, ANQGSEA. CDR3: CSVGREDGYTF. In nucleotides, the CDR3 is TGCAGCGTTGGCAGGGAGGATGGCTACACCTTC.

The chain has TRBV19 and TRBJ2-5, with a weak D call TRBD1 (5 bases). CDR1 is LNHDA and CDR2 is SQIVND in the germline V gene (reference sequence). This CDR3 spans 14 amino acids. Trimming removed 7 bases at V and 1 base at J, with 13 bases between. The CDR3 nucleotides are TGTGCCAGTAAAAGTCAGGGAAGCCAAGAGACCCAGTACTTC. This translates into CASKSQGSQETQYF.

The chain uses TRBV10-3 and TRBJ1-1; the match to TRBD1 covers 9 bases. The CDR3 is 16 residues long. Germline V lookup: CDR1 ENHRY, CDR2 SYGVKD. The junction had 11 bases not matched to a gene; V was cut back by 4 bases and J by 5 bases. As DNA, the CDR3 is TGTGCCATCAGTGGGTCTGAGGGACAGGGTATAACTGAAGCTTTCTTT. This encodes CAISGSEGQGITEAFF.

The chain is built from TRBV5-4 and TRBJ2-1; 9 bases are shared with TRBD1. The CDR3 length is 15 residues. Per the germline V gene, CDR1 is SGHNT and CDR2 is YYREEE (reference sequence). With 6 bases clipped from V and 3 bases from J, the junction kept 7 bases outside the gene matches. The CDR3 spells CASTRPGQGYNEQFF. The CDR3 coding sequence is TGTGCCAGCACCCGGCCGGGACAGGGCTACAATGAGCAGTTCTTC.

This chain uses TRBV5-1 with TRBJ2-2, with 11 nucleotides matching TRBD1. The CDR3 is 16 residues long. V was pared by 4 bases and J by 7 bases, with 9 bases of the junction left unmatched. Germline lookup yields CDR1 SGHRS and CDR2 YFSETQ. The CDR3: CASSIPGQGVVGELFF. CDR3 nucleotide sequence: TGCGCCAGCAGCATACCGGGACAGGGGGTAGTCGGGGAGCTGTTTTTT.

The chain recombines TRBV27 with TRBJ2-4; D might be TRBD2 (5 bases). The CDR3 runs 15 residues. Germline V gene sequence: CDR1 MNHEY, CDR2 SMNVEV (reference sequence). Trimming pared 5 bases from V and 8 bases from J, leaving 19 bases between. The CDR3 sequence is CASSPARYAGHIQYF. The CDR3 nucleotides read TGTGCCAGCAGTCCCGCAAGGTACGCGGGTCACATTCAGTACTTC.

This clone was seen a single time. This chain links TRBV27 with TRBJ1-2; TRBD1 is a possible D gene (5 bases). Germline V gives CDR1 MNHEY, CDR2 SMNVEV (reference sequence). The V end lost 5 bases, the J end lost 2 bases, and 21 bases lay between the germline ends. This CDR3 region has 17 residues. The CDR3, as DNA: TGTGCCAGCAGTCCGCGGTTCGCCCTCGGGGGGAACTATGGCTACACCTTC. It specifies CASSPRFALGGNYGYTF.

This chain connects TRBV6-1 to TRBJ1-2; 9 bases line up with TRBD1. CDR1 and CDR2 from the germline V gene are MNHNS and SASEGT. This CDR3 comprises 18 residues. V lost 3 bases and J lost 0; bases outside the gene matches: 11. The CDR3 nucleotides read TGTGCCAGCAGTGAGCCCCGGACAGGGGTGCTAGCTAACTATGGCTACACCTTC. Residues: CASSEPRTGVLANYGYTF.